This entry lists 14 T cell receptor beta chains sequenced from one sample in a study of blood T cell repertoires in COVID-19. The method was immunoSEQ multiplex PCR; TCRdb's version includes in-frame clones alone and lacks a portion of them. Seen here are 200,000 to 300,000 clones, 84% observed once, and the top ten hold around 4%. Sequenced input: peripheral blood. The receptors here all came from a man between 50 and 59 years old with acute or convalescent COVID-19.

The CDR3 reads CASSFTGTRDGYTF. The CDR3 DNA is TGTGCCAGCAGTTTCACCGGGACAAGAGATGGCTACACCTTC. The rearrangement uses TRBV28 and TRBJ1-2; perhaps TRBD1 as D (6 bases). Looked up from germline, CDR1 is MDHEN and CDR2 is SYDVKM. Trimming cost V 3 bases and J 6 bases, with 14 bases left between them. The CDR3 runs to 14 residues.

The CDR3 reads CASSPFGLAAYEQYF. The CDR3 DNA reads TGTGCCAGCTCACCTTTCGGACTAGCGGCCTACGAGCAGTACTTC. The chain links TRBV18 to TRBJ2-7; 10 positions agree with TRBD2. From germline, CDR1 is KGHSH and CDR2 LQKENI. The CDR3 runs 15 residues. The J segment lost 2 bases and the V segment lost 3 bases, leaving 4 bases of the junction unmatched.

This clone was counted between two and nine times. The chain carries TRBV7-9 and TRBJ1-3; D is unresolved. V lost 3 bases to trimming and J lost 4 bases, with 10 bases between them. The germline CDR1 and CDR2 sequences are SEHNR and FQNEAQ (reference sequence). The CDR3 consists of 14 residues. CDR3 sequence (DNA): TGTGCCAGCAGCTTTGCCTACAGCGGAAACACCATATATTTT. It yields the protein CASSFAYSGNTIYF.

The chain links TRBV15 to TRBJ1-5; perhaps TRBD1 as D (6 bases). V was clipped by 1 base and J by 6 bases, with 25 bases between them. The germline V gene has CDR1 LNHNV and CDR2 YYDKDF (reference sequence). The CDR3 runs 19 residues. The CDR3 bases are TGTGCCACCAGCAGAGTACGGACAGAGAGGGGTGCTATCGGTCAGCCCCAGCATTTT. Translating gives CATSRVRTERGAIGQPQHF.

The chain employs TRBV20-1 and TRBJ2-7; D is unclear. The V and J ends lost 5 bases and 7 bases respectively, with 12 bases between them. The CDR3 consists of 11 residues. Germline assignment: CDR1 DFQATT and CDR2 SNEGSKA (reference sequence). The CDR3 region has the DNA TGCAGTGCTTCTAATTACGATGAGCAGTACTTC. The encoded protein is CSASNYDEQYF.

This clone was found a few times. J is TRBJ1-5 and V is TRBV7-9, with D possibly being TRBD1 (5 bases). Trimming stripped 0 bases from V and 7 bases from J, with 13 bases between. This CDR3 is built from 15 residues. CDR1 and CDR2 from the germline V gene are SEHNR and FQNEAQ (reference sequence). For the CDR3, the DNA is TGTGCCAGCAGCTTAGCGGGGCAGGGCGCCCAGCCCCAGCATTTT. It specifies CASSLAGQGAQPQHF.

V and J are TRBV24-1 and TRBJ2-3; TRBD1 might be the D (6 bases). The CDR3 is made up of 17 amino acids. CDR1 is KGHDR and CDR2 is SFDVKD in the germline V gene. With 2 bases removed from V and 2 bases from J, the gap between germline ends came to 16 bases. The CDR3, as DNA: TGTGCCACCAGTGATTCCAGGGGTTCCTATTCCACAGATACGCAGTATTTT. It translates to CATSDSRGSYSTDTQYF.

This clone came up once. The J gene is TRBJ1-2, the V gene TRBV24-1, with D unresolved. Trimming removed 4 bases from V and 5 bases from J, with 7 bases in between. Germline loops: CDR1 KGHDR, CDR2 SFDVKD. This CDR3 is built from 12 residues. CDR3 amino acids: CATSDTEYGYTF. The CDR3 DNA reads TGTGCCACCAGTGACACAGAATATGGCTACACCTTC.

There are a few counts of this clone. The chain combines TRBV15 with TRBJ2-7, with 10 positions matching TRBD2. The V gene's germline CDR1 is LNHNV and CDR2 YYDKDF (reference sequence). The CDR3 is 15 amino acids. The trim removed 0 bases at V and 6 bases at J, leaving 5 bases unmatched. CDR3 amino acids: CATSRDTSGASEQYF. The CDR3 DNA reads TGTGCCACCAGCAGAGATACTAGCGGGGCCTCCGAGCAGTACTTC.

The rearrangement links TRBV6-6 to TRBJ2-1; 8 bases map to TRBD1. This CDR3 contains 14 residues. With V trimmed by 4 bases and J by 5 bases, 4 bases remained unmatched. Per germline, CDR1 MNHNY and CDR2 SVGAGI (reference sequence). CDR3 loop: CASSSQGANNEQFF. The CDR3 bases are TGTGCCAGCAGTTCCCAGGGGGCCAACAATGAGCAGTTCTTC.

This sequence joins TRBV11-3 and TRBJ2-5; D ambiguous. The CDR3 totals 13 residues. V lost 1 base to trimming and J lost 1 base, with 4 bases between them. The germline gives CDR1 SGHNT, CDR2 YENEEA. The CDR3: CASSLGLQETQYF. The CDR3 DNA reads TGTGCCAGCAGCTTAGGACTCCAAGAGACCCAGTACTTC.

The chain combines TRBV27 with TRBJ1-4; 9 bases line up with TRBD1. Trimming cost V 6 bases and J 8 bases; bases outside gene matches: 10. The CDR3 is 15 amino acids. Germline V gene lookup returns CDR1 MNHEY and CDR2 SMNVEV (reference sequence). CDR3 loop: CASSSPGQGREKLFF. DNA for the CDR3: TGTGCCAGCAGCTCACCGGGACAGGGTCGGGAAAAACTGTTTTTT.

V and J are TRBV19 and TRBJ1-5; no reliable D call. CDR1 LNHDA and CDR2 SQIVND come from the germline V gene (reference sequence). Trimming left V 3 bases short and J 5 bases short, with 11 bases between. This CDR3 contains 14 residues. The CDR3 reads CASSMDGGDQPQHF. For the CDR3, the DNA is TGTGCCAGTAGTATGGATGGAGGCGATCAGCCCCAGCATTTT.

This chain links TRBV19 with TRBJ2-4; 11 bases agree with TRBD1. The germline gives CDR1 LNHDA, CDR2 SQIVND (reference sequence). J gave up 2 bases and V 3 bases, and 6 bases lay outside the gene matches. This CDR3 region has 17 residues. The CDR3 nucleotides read TGTGCCAGTAGTATTAAAGGACAGGGGGCTTCCAAAAACATTCAGTACTTC. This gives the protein CASSIKGQGASKNIQYF.